This T cell receptor beta chain comes out of a study of T cell responses to AZD1222 COVID-19 vaccine (dated by TCRdb to 2020 to 2022). Study-level background: AZD1222 recipients whose second dose came at about 4 weeks and those whose second dose came at about 12 weeks were combined into one group, since spike-specific TCR depth and breadth did not differ between the two schedules. A total of under 250 trial participants underwent TCR sequencing, of whom 207 had received two doses of AZD1222 and some 25 had received two doses of the MenACWY control vaccine. Trial participants were enrolled by age into 18-55, 56-69 and 70-plus year subgroups, with about 150, 28 and 57 TCR-sequenced participants respectively.

The CDR3 regions of human TCRbeta chains were analyzed by immunosequencing. Processing in the source paper ran as follows. TCRs in the repertoires were matched against a reference library of SARS-CoV-2-specific TCRs that had been generated with the MIRA antigen-specificity platform. Breadth was defined as the fraction of unique TCRs that were SARS-CoV-2-associated, and depth was defined as the fraction of total T cells that were SARS-CoV-2-associated. Using the MIRA data, each spike-specific TCR was mapped to the spike region that the TCR reacts to and placed in a CD4 or CD8 class. Log10-transformed breadth and depth values were compared by one-way ANOVA with Sidak's multiple comparisons tests. This is the immuneACCESS table as TCRdb keeps it, with only in-frame sequences that have V and J called. A part of the clones is gone; compared with another copy, unresolved V genes explain less than half, and the rest is unexplained. V and J calls and clone size are copied from that table; D and trimming were computed from the DNA. This sample comprises approximately 160,000 clones, 87% of them detected only once. The top ten hold 2.6% of the sample.

Worth noting for this clone: Its antigen remains unidentified. No base-level quality is on record; no much larger clone is a single base apart.

The sample's time point label, decoded: baseline before first vaccination. The vaccinee samples were drawn from two UK trials, COV001 and COV002, one of which was a single-blind randomized controlled phase 2/3 trial testing AZD1222 (ChAdOx1 nCoV-19) in healthy adults. Trial participant PBMC samples were collected at day 0 and day 28 after the second dose for TCRbeta chain sequencing. CDR1 is given as MNHEY and CDR2 as SVGAGI, both from the germline V gene. Taken from cysteine to phenylalanine, the CDR3 has 15 residues. This entry keeps only the CDR3 DNA: 45 bases, framed from base 1. V loses 8 bases, J loses 0 bases, and the germline ends lie 14 bases apart. On the study overall, not on this receptor specifically: Nearly half of unique spike-specific TCRs reportedly recognized epitopes outside regions mutated in the B.1.351 and B.1.1.7 variants. Because no day 14 peak-response samples were available, the repertoires could be characterized only after the peak T cell response. Participants were mostly white British and included more females than males, and it was suggested by the authors that clonal diversity may have been underestimated. Only five to seven AZD1222 recipients were SARS-CoV-2 seropositive at baseline, limiting conclusions about previously exposed vaccinees. The 56-69-year group was small, and its depth increase did not reach significance, likely because of low power. Vaccine-associated CD4 TCRs spanned the whole spike protein, with dominant responses in regions 160-218 and 743-854. A significant rise in spike-specific TCR breadth and depth was observed after two AZD1222 doses relative to day 0 and relative to MenACWY recipients.

The clonotype was recovered from an adult in good health. This sample comprised peripheral blood, obtained on day 0 of AZD1222 vaccination. The chain was built from TRBV6-5 and TRBJ1-5; a tentative D call is TRBD1 (5 bases match). The DNA sequence reads TGTGCCAGCGGTCAGTGGGGGGGTAGCAATCAGCCCCAGCATTTT. Translation gives CASGQWGGSNQPQHF.